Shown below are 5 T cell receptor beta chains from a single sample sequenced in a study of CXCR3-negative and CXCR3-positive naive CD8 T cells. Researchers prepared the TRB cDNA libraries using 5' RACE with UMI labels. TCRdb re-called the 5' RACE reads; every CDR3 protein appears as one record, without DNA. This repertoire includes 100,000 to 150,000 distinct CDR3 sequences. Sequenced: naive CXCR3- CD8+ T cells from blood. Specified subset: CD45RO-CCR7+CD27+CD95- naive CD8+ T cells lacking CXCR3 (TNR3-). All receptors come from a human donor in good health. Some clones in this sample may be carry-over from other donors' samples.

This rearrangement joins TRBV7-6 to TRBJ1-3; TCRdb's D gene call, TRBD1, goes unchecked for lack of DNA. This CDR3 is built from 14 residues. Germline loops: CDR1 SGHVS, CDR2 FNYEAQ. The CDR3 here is CASSDRVTGNTIYF.

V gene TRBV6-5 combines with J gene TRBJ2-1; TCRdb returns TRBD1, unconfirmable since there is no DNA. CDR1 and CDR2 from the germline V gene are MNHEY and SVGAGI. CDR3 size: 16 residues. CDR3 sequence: CASSYSDGAAYNEQFF.

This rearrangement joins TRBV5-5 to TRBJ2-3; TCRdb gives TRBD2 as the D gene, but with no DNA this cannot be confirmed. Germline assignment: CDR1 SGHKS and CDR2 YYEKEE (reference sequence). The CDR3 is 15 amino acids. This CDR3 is CASSLVRESADTQYF.

CDR3 in amino acids: CASTVTGGYEQYF. The chain is built from TRBV5-1 and TRBJ2-7; TCRdb names TRBD1, which stays unverified in the absence of DNA. The CDR3 has 13 amino acids. Germline values: CDR1 SGHRS, CDR2 YFSETQ.

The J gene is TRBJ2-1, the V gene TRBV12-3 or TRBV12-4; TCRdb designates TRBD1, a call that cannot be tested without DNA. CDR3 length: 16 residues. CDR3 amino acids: CASSSSAMGGLDEQFF.